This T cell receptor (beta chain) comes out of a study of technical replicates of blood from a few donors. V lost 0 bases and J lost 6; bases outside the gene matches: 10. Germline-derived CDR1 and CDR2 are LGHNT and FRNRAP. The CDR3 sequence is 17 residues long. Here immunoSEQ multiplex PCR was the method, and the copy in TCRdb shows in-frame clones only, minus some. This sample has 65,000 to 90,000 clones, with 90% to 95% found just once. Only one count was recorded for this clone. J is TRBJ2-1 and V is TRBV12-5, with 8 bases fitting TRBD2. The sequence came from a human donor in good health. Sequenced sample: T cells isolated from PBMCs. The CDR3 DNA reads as TGTGCTAGTGGTTTGGTCCCTGGACTAGCAGTATCCAATGAGCAGTTCTTC. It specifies CASGLVPGLAVSNEQFF.